The clone carrying this T cell receptor (beta chain) has a count of ten or more. No antigen is known for it. The data were obtained in a study of human T cells and chemical hapten exposure. Study background: Among samples, TCR yields varied mainly because of small differences in pooled library volume.

V was cut by 7 bases and J by 3 bases, with 18 bases left in between. The germline CDR1 and CDR2 sequences are SGHAT and FQNNGV. CDR3 length: 15 amino acids. Time point of the sample: healthy volunteer bleed at 6 weeks. Unfractionated whole blood yielded total RNA. A single record per CDR3 protein comes from TCRdb applying MiXCR to the RACE reads. Counted here are 40,000 to 45,000 distinct CDR3 sequences, 3% to 4% occurring once; the ten biggest clones make up approximately 5%. General observations from the study: Those TCRs sitting above 1 in 1000 frequency stayed the same with DPC sensitization.

The chain employs TRBV11-2 and TRBJ1-1, with a weak D call TRBD1 (5 bases). This clonotype was sampled from a human donor in good health. Some clones in this sample may be carry-over from other donors' samples. The sequencing sample was made of whole blood. The CDR3 loop is CASKRGREGYTEAFF. The CDR3 DNA sequence: TGTGCCAGCAAAAGGGGCAGGGAAGGGTACACTGAAGCTTTCTTT.